Below, 2 T cell receptor beta chains from the same sample are listed, as sequenced in a study of shared clonotypes between healthy human individuals. Naivety among CD8 cells was defined by CD45RO negativity and positive CCR7 selection, thereby excluding terminally differentiated effector memory CD45RA+ cells. The method was immunoSEQ multiplex PCR; TCRdb's version includes in-frame clones alone and lacks a portion of them. The sample has a few million clones, roughly 95% seen once; the top ten hold roughly 1.7%. Sequencing was carried out using naive CD8+ T cells from PBMCs. The receptors come from a man between 18 and 29 years old in good health. Some clones in this sample may be carry-over from other donors' samples.

Note on this clone: The junction shows a germline mismatch at one end, possibly a read error. Additional DNA sequences in this sample encode the identical CDR3. The chain carries TRBV28 and TRBJ2-7; D remains ambiguous. The CDR3 has 11 residues. Germline V gene data show CDR1 as MDHEN and CDR2 as SYDVKM. The CDR3 nucleotides are TGCGCCAGCAGCCTCGGCCCCGAGCAGTACTTC. It specifies CASSLGPEQYF. The variable domain in full, completed from reference TRBV28 and TRBJ2-7, reads DVKVTQSSRYLVKRTGEKVFLECVQDMDHENMFWYRQDPGLGLRLIYFSYDVKMKEKGDIPEGYSVSREKKERFSLILESASTNQTSMYLCASSLGPEQYFGPGTRLTVT.

V is TRBV7-9 and J is TRBJ2-7; D remains ambiguous. In germline, CDR1 is SEHNR, CDR2 FQNEAQ (reference sequence). The CDR3 is 13 residues long. The V end was cut by 6 bases, the J end by 0 bases, with 9 bases between. DNA for the CDR3: TGTGCCAGCAGAGGGCCCCACTCCTACGAGCAGTACTTC. Protein sequence: CASRGPHSYEQYF.